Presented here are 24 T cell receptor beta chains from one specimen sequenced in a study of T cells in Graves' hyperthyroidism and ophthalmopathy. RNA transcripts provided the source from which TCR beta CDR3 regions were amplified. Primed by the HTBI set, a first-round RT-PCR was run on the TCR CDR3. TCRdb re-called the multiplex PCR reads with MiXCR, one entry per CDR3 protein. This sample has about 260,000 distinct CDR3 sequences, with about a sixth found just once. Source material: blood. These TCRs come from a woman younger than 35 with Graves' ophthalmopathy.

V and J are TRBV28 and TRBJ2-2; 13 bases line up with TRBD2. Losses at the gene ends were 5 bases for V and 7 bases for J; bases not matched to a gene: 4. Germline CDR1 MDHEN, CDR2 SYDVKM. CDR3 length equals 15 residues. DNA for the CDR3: TGTGCCAGCAGTCCGGGACTAGCGGGAAACGGGGAGCTGTTTTTT. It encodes CASSPGLAGNGELFF.

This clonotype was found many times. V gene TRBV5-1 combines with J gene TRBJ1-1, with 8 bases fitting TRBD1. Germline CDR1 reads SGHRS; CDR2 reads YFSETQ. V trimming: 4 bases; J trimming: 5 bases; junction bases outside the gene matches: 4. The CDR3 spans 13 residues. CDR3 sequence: CASSQGAWTEAFF. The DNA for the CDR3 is TGCGCCAGCAGCCAGGGGGCTTGGACTGAAGCTTTCTTT.

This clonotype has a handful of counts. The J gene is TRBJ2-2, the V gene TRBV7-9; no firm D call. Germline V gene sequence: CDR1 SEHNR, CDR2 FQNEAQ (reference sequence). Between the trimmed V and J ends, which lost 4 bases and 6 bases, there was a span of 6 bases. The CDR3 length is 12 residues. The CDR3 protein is CASSSRPGELFF. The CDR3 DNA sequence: TGTGCCAGCAGCTCCCGCCCCGGGGAGCTGTTTTTT.

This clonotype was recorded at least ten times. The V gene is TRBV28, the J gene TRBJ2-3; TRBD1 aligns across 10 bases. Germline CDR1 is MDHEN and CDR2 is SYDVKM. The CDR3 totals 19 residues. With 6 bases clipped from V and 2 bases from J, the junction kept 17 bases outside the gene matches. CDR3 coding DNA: TGTGCCAGCAGACACCAAGACAGGGGGCCCCAAAACCCCACAGATACGCAGTATTTT. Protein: CASRHQDRGPQNPTDTQYF.

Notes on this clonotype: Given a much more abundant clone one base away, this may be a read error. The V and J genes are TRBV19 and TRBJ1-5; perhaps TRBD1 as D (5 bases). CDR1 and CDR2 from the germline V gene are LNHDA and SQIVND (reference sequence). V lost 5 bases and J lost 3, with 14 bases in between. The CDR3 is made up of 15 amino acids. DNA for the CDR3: TGTGCCAGTAGTCCAGGGCCCCATATCAATCAGCCCCAGCATTTT. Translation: CASSPGPHINQPQHF.

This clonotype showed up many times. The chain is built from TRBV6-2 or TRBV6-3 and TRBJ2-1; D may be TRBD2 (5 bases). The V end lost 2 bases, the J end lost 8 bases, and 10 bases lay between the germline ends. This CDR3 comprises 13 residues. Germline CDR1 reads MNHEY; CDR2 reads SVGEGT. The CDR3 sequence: CASSYRTLDEQFF. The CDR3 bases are TGTGCCAGCAGTTACCGGACTTTGGATGAGCAGTTCTTC.

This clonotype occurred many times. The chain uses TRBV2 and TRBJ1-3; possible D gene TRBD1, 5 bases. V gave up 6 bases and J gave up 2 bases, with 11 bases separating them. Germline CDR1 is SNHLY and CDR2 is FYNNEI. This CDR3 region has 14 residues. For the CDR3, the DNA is TGTGCCAGCAGCGAGGGACGTGCTGGAAACACCATATATTTT. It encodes CASSEGRAGNTIYF.

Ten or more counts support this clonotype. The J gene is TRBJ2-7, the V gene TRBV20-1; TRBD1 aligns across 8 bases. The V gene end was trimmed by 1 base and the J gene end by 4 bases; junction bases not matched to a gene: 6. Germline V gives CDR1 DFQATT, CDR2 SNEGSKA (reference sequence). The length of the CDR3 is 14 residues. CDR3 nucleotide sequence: TGCAGTGCTAGAGTGCAGGGGGCAAGGTACGAGCAGTACTTC. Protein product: CSARVQGARYEQYF.

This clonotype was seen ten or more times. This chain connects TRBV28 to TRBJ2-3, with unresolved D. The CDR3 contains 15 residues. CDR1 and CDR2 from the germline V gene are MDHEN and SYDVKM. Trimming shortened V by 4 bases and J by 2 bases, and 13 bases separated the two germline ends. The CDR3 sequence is CASSSTHTITDTQYF. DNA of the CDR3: TGTGCCAGCAGTTCGACGCACACAATCACAGATACGCAGTATTTT.

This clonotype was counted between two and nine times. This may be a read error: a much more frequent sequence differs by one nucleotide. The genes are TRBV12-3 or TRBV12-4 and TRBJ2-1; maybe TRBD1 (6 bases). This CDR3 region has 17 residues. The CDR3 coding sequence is TGTGCCAGCAGTGCGGTGGGACACCCGAGCTCCTACGATGAGCAGTTCTTC. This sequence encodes CASSAVGHPSSYDEQFF.

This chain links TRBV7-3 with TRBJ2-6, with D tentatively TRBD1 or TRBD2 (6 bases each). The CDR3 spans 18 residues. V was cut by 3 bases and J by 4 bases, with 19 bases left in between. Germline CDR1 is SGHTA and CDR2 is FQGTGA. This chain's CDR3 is CASSLGGLAPSGANVLTF. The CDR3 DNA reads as TGTGCCAGCAGCTTGGGGGGCTTAGCCCCTTCGGGGGCCAACGTCCTGACTTTC.

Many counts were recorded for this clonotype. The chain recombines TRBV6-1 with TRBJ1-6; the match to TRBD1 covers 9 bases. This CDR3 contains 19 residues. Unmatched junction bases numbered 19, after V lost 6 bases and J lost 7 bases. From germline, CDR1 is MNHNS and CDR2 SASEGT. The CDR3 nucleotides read TGTGCCAGCAGGACAAAAAACCCGGGACAGGGAGTGCTGAATTCACCCCTCCACTTT. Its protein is CASRTKNPGQGVLNSPLHF.

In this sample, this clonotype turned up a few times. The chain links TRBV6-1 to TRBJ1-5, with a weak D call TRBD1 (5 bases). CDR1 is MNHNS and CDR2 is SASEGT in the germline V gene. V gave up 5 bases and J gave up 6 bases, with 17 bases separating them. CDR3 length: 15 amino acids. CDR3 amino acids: CASSRRDGGSQPQHF. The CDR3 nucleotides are TGTGCCAGCAGTCGCCGGGACGGGGGAAGTCAGCCCCAGCATTTT.

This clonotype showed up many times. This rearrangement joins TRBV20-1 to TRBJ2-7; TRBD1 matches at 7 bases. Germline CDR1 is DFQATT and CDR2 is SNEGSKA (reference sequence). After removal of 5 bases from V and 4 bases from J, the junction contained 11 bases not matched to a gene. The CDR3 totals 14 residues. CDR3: CSADRGRGFYEQYF. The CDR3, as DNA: TGCAGTGCTGACCGGGGCAGGGGGTTTTACGAGCAGTACTTC.

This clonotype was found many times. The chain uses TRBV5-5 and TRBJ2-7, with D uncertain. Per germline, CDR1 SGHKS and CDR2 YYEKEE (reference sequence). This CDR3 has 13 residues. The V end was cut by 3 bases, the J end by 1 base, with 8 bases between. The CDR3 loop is CASSSAASYEQYF. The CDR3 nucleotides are TGTGCCAGCAGCTCGGCGGCTTCCTACGAGCAGTACTTC.

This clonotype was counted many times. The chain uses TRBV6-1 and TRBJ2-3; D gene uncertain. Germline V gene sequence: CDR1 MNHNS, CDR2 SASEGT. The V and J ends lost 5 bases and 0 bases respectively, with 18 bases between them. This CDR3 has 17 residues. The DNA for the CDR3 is TGTGCCAGCAGTTCTTCCGGACCCCATCATAGCACAGATACGCAGTATTTT. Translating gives CASSSSGPHHSTDTQYF.

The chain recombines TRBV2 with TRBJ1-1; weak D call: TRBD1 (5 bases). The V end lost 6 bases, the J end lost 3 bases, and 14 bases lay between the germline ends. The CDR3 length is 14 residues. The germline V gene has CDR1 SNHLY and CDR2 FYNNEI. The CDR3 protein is CASRRREGDTEAFF. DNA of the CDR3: TGTGCCAGCAGGCGCAGGGAAGGGGACACTGAAGCTTTCTTT.

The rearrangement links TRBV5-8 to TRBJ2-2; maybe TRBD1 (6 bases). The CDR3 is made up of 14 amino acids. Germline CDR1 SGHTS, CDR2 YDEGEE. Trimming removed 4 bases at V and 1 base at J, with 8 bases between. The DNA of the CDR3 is TGTGCCAGCAGCAAACAGGGGAACACCGGGGAGCTGTTTTTT. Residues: CASSKQGNTGELFF.

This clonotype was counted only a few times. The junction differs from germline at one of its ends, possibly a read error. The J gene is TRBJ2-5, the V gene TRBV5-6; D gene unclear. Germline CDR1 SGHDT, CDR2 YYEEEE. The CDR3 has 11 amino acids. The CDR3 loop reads CANSLGETQYF. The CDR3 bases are TGTGCCAACAGCTTAGGGGAGACCCAGTACTTC.

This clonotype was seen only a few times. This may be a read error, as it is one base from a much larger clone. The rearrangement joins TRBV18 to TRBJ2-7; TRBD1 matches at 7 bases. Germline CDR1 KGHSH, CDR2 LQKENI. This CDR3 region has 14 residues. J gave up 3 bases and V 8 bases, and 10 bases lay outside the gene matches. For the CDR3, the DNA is TGTGCCAGCCCACTCCGGGACAGAGACTACGAGCAGTACTTC. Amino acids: CASPLRDRDYEQYF.

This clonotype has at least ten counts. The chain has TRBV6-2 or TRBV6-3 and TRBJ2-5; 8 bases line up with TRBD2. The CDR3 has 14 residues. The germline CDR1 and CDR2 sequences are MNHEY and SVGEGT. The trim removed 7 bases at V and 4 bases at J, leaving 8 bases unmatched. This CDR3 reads CASTFGRARETQYF. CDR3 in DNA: TGTGCCAGCACGTTCGGGAGGGCCAGAGAGACCCAGTACTTC.

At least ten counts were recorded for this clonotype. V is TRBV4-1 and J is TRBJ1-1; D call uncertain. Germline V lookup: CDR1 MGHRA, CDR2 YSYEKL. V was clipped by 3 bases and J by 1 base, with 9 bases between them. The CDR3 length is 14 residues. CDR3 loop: CASSHPPRNTEAFF. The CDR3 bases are TGCGCCAGCAGCCACCCCCCGCGGAACACTGAAGCTTTCTTT.

CDR3 in DNA: TGTGCCATCAGTTTTACTAGCGGATTCTACGAGCAGTACTTC. Translation: CAISFTSGFYEQYF. The rearrangement uses TRBV10-3 and TRBJ2-7; 8 bases match TRBD2. There are 14 residues in the CDR3. With 5 bases clipped from V and 3 bases from J, the junction kept 6 bases outside the gene matches. Per the germline V gene, CDR1 is ENHRY and CDR2 is SYGVKD.

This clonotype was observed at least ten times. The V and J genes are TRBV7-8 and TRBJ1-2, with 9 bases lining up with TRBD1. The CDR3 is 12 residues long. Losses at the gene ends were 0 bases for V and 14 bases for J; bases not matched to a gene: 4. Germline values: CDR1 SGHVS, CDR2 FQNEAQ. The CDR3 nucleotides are TGTGCCAGCAGCTTAGCGGGGACAGGGAGGACCTTC. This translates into CASSLAGTGRTF. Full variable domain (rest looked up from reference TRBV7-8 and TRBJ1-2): GAGVSQSPRYKVAKRGQDVALRCDPISGHVSLFWYQQALGQGPEFLTYFQNEAQLDKSGLPSDRFFAERPEGSVSTLKIQRTQQEDSAVYLCASSLAGTGRTFGSGTRLTVV.